This TCR beta chain was recovered during a study of blood T cells in healthy people across ages. The wider study: Capture via template switching afforded approximately one barcoded beta molecule per two T cells. Overall study results and limits: Comparison with aged donors showed that long-lived donors had more naive CD4+ cells and higher diversity.

With respect to this clonotype: Its cognate antigen is unknown.

Germline V gives CDR1 SQVTM, CDR2 ANQGSEA. The CDR3 contains 13 residues. V was cut by 1 base and J by 4 bases, with 10 bases left in between. A second PCR of roughly 7 to 11 cycles used a sample-barcoded 5' primer and a J-beta primer mix. Every sample produced at least 3 million CDR3-containing paired-end reads. TCRdb re-derived calls from the 5' RACE reads in MiXCR, one entry per CDR3 protein. This table has hundreds of thousands of distinct CDR3 sequences, roughly 50% appearing once. This clonotype was obtained from a young man in good health. Material for sequencing was blood. The chain recombines TRBV29-1 with TRBJ2-5; D is possibly TRBD1 or TRBD2 (6 bases each). The DNA of the CDR3 is TGCAGCGTTGAAGTCCCGGGGGCAGAGACCCAGTACTTC. This gives the protein CSVEVPGAETQYF.